This TCR beta chain came from a study of T cell responses to AZD1222 COVID-19 vaccine. Findings and caveats of the study: Repertoire samples came only from after the peak T cell response.

TCRdb's copy holds only in-frame clones and misses some; the assay was immunoSEQ multiplex PCR. The sample has 180,000 or so clones, 85% to 95% seen once. Concerning this clone itself: The antigen is not known.

Looked up from germline, CDR1 is SEHNR and CDR2 is FQNEAQ (reference sequence). The CDR3 is made up of 14 amino acids. V lost 5 bases to trimming and J lost 3 bases, with 14 bases between them. This clonotype was obtained from an adult in good health. The sample in question was peripheral blood, obtained on day 0 of AZD1222 vaccination. The V gene is TRBV7-9, the J gene TRBJ2-7; D gene uncertain. The CDR3 region has the DNA TGTGCCAGCAGCCCGCCGAGTTGGGTCTACGAGCAGTACTTC. Its translation: CASSPPSWVYEQYF.